Presented here are 21 T cell receptor beta chains from one specimen sequenced in a study of blood T cell repertoires in COVID-19. Measured with immunoSEQ multiplex PCR; TCRdb has only the in-frame clones, and not every one. The sample consists of around 170,000 clones, about 86% of them appearing once. Sequenced material: peripheral blood. All receptors derive from a young man with active or convalescent COVID-19.

This chain joins TRBV9 and TRBJ1-3, with 7 nucleotides matching TRBD1. The CDR3 is made up of 17 amino acids. Germline CDR1 SGDLS, CDR2 YYNGEE. V shed 4 bases and J 0 bases; nucleotides not matched to a gene: 10. The CDR3 DNA sequence: TGTGCCAGCAGCCCGTGGGGGGACAGCAGCTCTGGAAACACCATATATTTT. Protein: CASSPWGDSSSGNTIYF.

V usage is TRBV27 and J usage is TRBJ2-1; D is ambiguous. Germline assignment: CDR1 MNHEY and CDR2 SMNVEV (reference sequence). The CDR3 runs 12 residues. V was cut by 2 bases and J by 9 bases, with 8 bases left in between. The CDR3 loop is CASSLSSVEQFF. The CDR3 DNA reads as TGTGCCAGCAGTTTAAGTTCGGTTGAGCAGTTCTTC.

The CDR3 region is CASSPKTGAGELFF. Here the CDR3 DNA reads TGCGCCAGCAGCCCCAAGACAGGGGCCGGGGAGCTGTTTTTT. The chain links TRBV5-1 to TRBJ2-2, with 8 nucleotides matching TRBD1. V lost 4 bases, J lost 6 bases, and 5 bases stayed unmatched. CDR1 is SGHRS, CDR2 YFSETQ, per germline. CDR3 size: 14 residues.

For the CDR3, the DNA is TGCAGCGTTTCGAGCACCGCCACAGATACGCAGTATTTT. This codes for CSVSSTATDTQYF. The chain joins TRBV29-1 to TRBJ2-3; D not resolved. This CDR3 is 13 amino acids long. Germline V gene lookup returns CDR1 SQVTM and CDR2 ANQGSEA. V shed 5 bases and J shed 2 bases, with 11 bases lying between them.

This chain links TRBV7-2 with TRBJ2-5; D unresolved. The CDR3 consists of 13 residues. CDR1 is SGHTA, CDR2 FQGNSA, per germline. Trimming pared 3 bases from V and 5 bases from J, leaving 10 bases between. The CDR3 nucleotides are TGTGCCAGCAGCTTCGTACCGGTGGAGACCCAGTACTTC. Its protein is CASSFVPVETQYF.

This clone occurred once. V is TRBV4-1 and J is TRBJ1-6; 7 bases fit TRBD1. The germline CDR1 and CDR2 sequences are MGHRA and YSYEKL. The CDR3 totals 16 residues. With 3 bases clipped from V and 9 bases from J, the junction kept 11 bases outside the gene matches. The CDR3 reads CASSQGRTGAGSPLHF. The CDR3 region has the DNA TGCGCCAGCAGCCAGGGTCGAACAGGGGCAGGTTCACCCCTCCACTTT.

This sequence joins TRBV11-3 and TRBJ1-5; 10 bases are shared with TRBD1. The CDR3 runs to 19 residues. V dropped 2 bases and J dropped 2; count of bases not matched to a gene: 12. Germline values: CDR1 SGHNT, CDR2 YENEEA. Here the CDR3 reads CASSLNPGQGFEGNQPQHF. The CDR3 DNA is TGTGCCAGCAGCTTAAACCCGGGACAGGGGTTTGAGGGCAATCAGCCCCAGCATTTT.

This chain links TRBV10-3 with TRBJ1-2; TRBD1 aligns across 7 bases. The V and J ends lost 0 bases and 4 bases, in that order; junction bases with no gene match: 5. The CDR3 contains 15 residues. The germline V gene has CDR1 ENHRY and CDR2 SYGVKD. The CDR3 region has the DNA TGTGCCATCAGTGAGTCGGCGGACAGGATCTATGGCTACACCTTC. Amino acid sequence: CAISESADRIYGYTF.

V and J are TRBV5-8 and TRBJ2-7; TRBD1 agrees at 11 bases. In germline, CDR1 is SGHTS, CDR2 YDEGEE. The CDR3 covers 16 residues. V lost 1 base and J lost 2; bases outside the gene matches: 5. The CDR3 region is CASSLWGTGGTYEQYF. CDR3 coding DNA: TGTGCCAGCAGCTTGTGGGGGACAGGGGGGACCTACGAGCAGTACTTC.

The gene calls are TRBV3-1 (or the pseudogene TRBV3-2) and TRBJ1-2, with D perhaps TRBD1 (5 bases). Trimming left V 4 bases short and J 4 bases short, with 13 bases between. The V gene's germline CDR1 is LGHDT and CDR2 YNNKEL (reference sequence). The CDR3 consists of 14 residues. The CDR3 bases are TGTGCCAGCAGCCCCCGGGGGACCCCCTATGGCTACACCTTC. This sequence encodes CASSPRGTPYGYTF.

The chain joins TRBV7-2 to TRBJ2-6, with D uncertain. V dropped 4 bases and J dropped 4 bases, with 17 bases sitting between them. Germline CDR1 is SGHTA and CDR2 is FQGNSA. This CDR3 region has 17 residues. CDR3 coding DNA: TGTGCCAGCAGCTCCTCTCCTCTGTTGAGCGGGGCCAACGTCCTGACTTTC. Translated, it gives CASSSSPLLSGANVLTF.

V gene TRBV28 combines with J gene TRBJ2-3; TRBD2 matches 13 bases. Germline CDR1 and CDR2: MDHEN and SYDVKM. This CDR3 has 16 amino acids. J was trimmed by 10 bases and V by 5 bases; bases with no gene match: 12. The CDR3 region is CASSKLAGGPPGSQYF. CDR3 nucleotide sequence: TGTGCCAGCAGTAAACTAGCGGGGGGGCCCCCGGGGTCGCAGTATTTT. Supplemented by reference TRBV28 and TRBJ2-3, the full variable domain reads DVKVTQSSRYLVKRTGEKVFLECVQDMDHENMFWYRQDPGLGLRLIYFSYDVKMKEKGDIPEGYSVSREKKERFSLILESASTNQTSMYLCASSKLAGGPPGSQYFGPGTRLTVL.

V gene TRBV25-1 combines with J gene TRBJ2-3; possible D gene TRBD2, 6 bases. The CDR3 covers 13 residues. Looked up from germline, CDR1 is MGHDK and CDR2 is SYGVNS. The V gene lost 5 bases and the J gene lost 3 bases, with 9 bases spanning the gap. The CDR3: CASSRLGTDTQYF. The CDR3 DNA reads as TGTGCCAGCAGTCGACTAGGAACAGATACGCAGTATTTT.

The chain joins TRBV10-2 to TRBJ2-7; possibly TRBD1 for D (6 bases). Trimming cost V 4 bases and J 2 bases, with 12 bases left between them. The CDR3 is 14 amino acids. Germline V gene lookup returns CDR1 WSHSY and CDR2 SAAADI. The CDR3 region is CASSVSGHPYEQYV. The CDR3 nucleotides read TGCGCCAGCAGTGTATCGGGACACCCCTACGAGCAGTACGTC.

The rearrangement links TRBV23-1 to TRBJ1-1; 9 bases match TRBD1. TRBV23-1 is treated as an ORF (open reading frame) with a function not yet certain. This CDR3 region has 14 residues. CDR3 coding DNA: TGCGCTTCCCGGGACAGGGAGTCGAACACTGAAGCTTTCTTT. This gives the protein CASRDRESNTEAFF.

This clone showed up just once. J is TRBJ1-6 and V is TRBV11-2; D not resolved. The CDR3 totals 15 residues. Germline V gene sequence: CDR1 SGHAT, CDR2 FQNNGV. The V end lost 3 bases, the J end lost 8 bases, and 14 bases lay between the germline ends. CDR3 loop: CASSFEGGGDSPLHF. DNA of the CDR3: TGTGCCAGCAGCTTCGAGGGAGGAGGAGATTCACCCCTCCACTTT.

The chain joins TRBV5-1 to TRBJ2-7; 11 nucleotides agree with TRBD2. The V gene's germline CDR1 is SGHRS and CDR2 YFSETQ. CDR3 length: 15 residues. Trimming at V came to 3 bases and at J to 5 bases, leaving 7 bases not matched to a gene. CDR3 loop: CASSSTSGSFDEQYF. CDR3 in DNA: TGCGCCAGCAGCTCCACTAGCGGGAGCTTCGACGAGCAGTACTTC.

This chain joins TRBV24-1 and TRBJ2-7; 7 bases line up with TRBD1. The CDR3 contains 13 residues. CDR1 is KGHDR, CDR2 SFDVKD, per germline. V lost 9 bases and J lost 3; bases outside the gene matches: 7. CDR3 nucleotides: TGTGCCACCGCCAGGACAGGCAACTACGAGCAGTACTTC. The encoded protein is CATARTGNYEQYF.

The rearrangement uses TRBV7-9 and TRBJ1-2, with unresolved D. Germline V gives CDR1 SEHNR, CDR2 FQNEAQ (reference sequence). The CDR3 runs 17 residues. The V gene lost 6 bases and the J gene lost 0 bases, with 20 bases spanning the gap. The CDR3 spells CASSLRLETSSNYGYTF. DNA for the CDR3: TGTGCCAGCAGTCTAAGGCTAGAAACCTCCTCTAACTATGGCTACACCTTC.

As for this clone: This sample also contains other DNA sequences that code for the same CDR3. The rearrangement joins TRBV24-1 to TRBJ2-1; no reliable D call. The CDR3 is 12 residues long. With 4 bases removed from V and 4 bases from J, the gap between germline ends came to 4 bases. Germline CDR1 and CDR2: KGHDR and SFDVKD. DNA of the CDR3: TGTGCCACCAGTGACCCTTACAATGAGCAGTTCTTC. Residues: CATSDPYNEQFF.

Comments on this clone: One junction end does not reproduce the germline sequence, and a read error may be involved. The chain joins TRBV29-1 to TRBJ1-1; D remains ambiguous. Germline lookup yields CDR1 SQVTM and CDR2 ANQGSEA. CDR3 length: 14 residues. Here the CDR3 reads CSVLQTLQAHLTIF. For the CDR3, the DNA is TGCAGCGTTTTACAGACGCTCCAGGCCCACCTTACGATATTT. Using reference TRBV29-1 and TRBJ1-1 for the parts outside the CDR3, the full variable domain is SAVISQKPSRDICQRGTSLTIQCQVDSQVTMMFWYRQQPGQSLTLIATANQGSEATYESGFVIDKFPISRPNLTFSTLTVSNMSPEDSSIYLCSVLQTLQAHLTIFGQGTRLTVV.